Listed below are T cell receptor beta chains from one sample, sequenced in a study of blood T cell repertoires in COVID-19. Assay used: immunoSEQ multiplex PCR; TCRdb lists only in-frame clones, some missing. Of around 190,000 clones listed, about 82% are singletons. The sequenced sample consisted of PBMCs or T cells enriched from blood (not recorded which). The receptors derive from a man aged 40-50 years with acute COVID-19. CDR3s include the opening cysteine and the closing phenylalanine or tryptophan. A D gene is named only where the DNA matches it firmly. Clone size is not always given. Where it is, it says once, few, many or a class for expanded clones.

CDR3 protein,CDR3 DNA,V gene,D gene,J gene,clone size
CASSDGTGSPTNEKLFF,TGTGCCAGCAGTGATGGGACAGGGAGTCCAACTAATGAAAAACTGTTTTTT,TRBV6-1,TRBD1,TRBJ1-4,once
CASSLLSGREFYNEQFF,TGTGCCAGCAGTTTGTTGAGCGGGAGAGAGTTCTACAATGAGCAGTTCTTC,TRBV27,TRBD2,TRBJ2-1,-
CASSRPWGGEGTEQYF,TGTGCCAGCAGCCGACCGTGGGGAGGAGAGGGGACGGAGCAGTACTTC,TRBV14,-,TRBJ2-7,-
CASTWSSGSYEQYF,TGCGCCAGCACCTGGAGTAGCGGGTCCTACGAGCAGTACTTC,TRBV5-1,TRBD2,TRBJ2-7,-
CSVEEQGPGGAQYF,TGCAGCGTTGAGGAACAGGGGCCCGGTGGGGCCCAGTACTTC,TRBV29-1,TRBD1,TRBJ2-5,-
CASSQGGSQGASPLHF,TGCGCCAGCAGCCAAGGTGGGAGCCAGGGGGCCTCACCCCTCCACTTT,TRBV4-3,TRBD1,TRBJ1-6,-
CAIALPGGGNEQFF,TGTGCCATCGCACTCCCGGGTGGCGGCAATGAGCAGTTCTTC,TRBV27,-,TRBJ2-1,-
CASSSKYGTPEQFF,TGTGCCAGCAGCTCCAAGTACGGGACTCCTGAGCAGTTCTTC,TRBV7-9,-,TRBJ2-1,-
CASSSSERTDTQYF,TGTGCCAGCAGTTCTAGCGAGCGCACAGATACGCAGTATTTT,TRBV27,-,TRBJ2-3,-
CASSPVIGLAGTYEQYF,TGTGCCAGCAGCCCCGTTATAGGCCTAGCGGGAACCTACGAGCAGTACTTC,TRBV7-6,TRBD2,TRBJ2-7,-
CASSSTGVYGYTF,TGTGCCAGCAGCTCGACAGGGGTCTATGGCTACACCTTC,TRBV5-4,TRBD1,TRBJ1-2,-
CAISGSRPNTGELFF,TGTGCCATCAGTGGTAGCAGACCGAACACCGGGGAGCTGTTTTTT,TRBV10-3,-,TRBJ2-2,-
CASSPGGRAATNEKLFF,TGTGCCAGCTCCCCGGGGGGCAGGGCTGCAACTAATGAAAAACTGTTTTTT,TRBV18,-,TRBJ1-4,-
CASSPRVNSGANVLTF,TGTGCCAGCAGCCCCAGGGTAAACTCTGGGGCCAACGTCCTGACTTTC,TRBV3-1/TRBV3-2,-,TRBJ2-6,-
CAWSVGGPSYEQYF,TGTGCCTGGAGTGTAGGAGGGCCATCCTACGAGCAGTACTTC,TRBV30,-,TRBJ2-7,-
CATSGQAGANQPQHF,TGTGCCACCAGTGGCCAGGCCGGTGCTAATCAGCCCCAGCATTTT,TRBV24-1,-,TRBJ1-5,-
CASTYTQASQPQHF,TGTGCCAGCACATATACCCAGGCGAGTCAGCCCCAGCATTTT,TRBV2,-,TRBJ1-5,-
CASSIRGSNTEAFF,TGTGCCAGTAGTATCCGGGGTTCGAACACTGAAGCTTTCTTT,TRBV19,-,TRBJ1-1,-
CASSLDRGYSPLHF,TGTGCCAGCAGCCTAGACAGGGGCTACTCACCCCTCCACTTT,TRBV6-5,TRBD1,TRBJ1-6,-
CASSEDPGQSNNEQFF,TGTGCCAGCAGTGAAGACCCGGGACAATCTAACAATGAGCAGTTCTTC,TRBV6-1,-,TRBJ2-1,-
CASRFRQGTYEQYF,TGTGCCAGCAGGTTCCGACAGGGGACCTACGAGCAGTACTTC,TRBV11-2,TRBD1,TRBJ2-7,-
CATSQEGPREQYF,TGTGCCACGTCCCAGGAAGGCCCGCGCGAGCAGTACTTC,TRBV10-3,-,TRBJ2-7,-
CASSGGRTGGFTGELFF,TGTGCCAGCAGCGGCGGTAGGACAGGGGGATTTACCGGGGAGCTGTTTTTT,TRBV9,TRBD1,TRBJ2-2,-
CASSLPSSEGDQPQHF,TGTGCCAGCAGCCTCCCCTCCTCGGAGGGTGATCAGCCCCAGCATTTT,TRBV5-8,-,TRBJ1-5,-
CASSLVEDYHEAFF,TGTGCCAGCAGCTTAGTAGAGGACTATCATGAAGCTTTCTTT,TRBV7-9,-,TRBJ1-1,once
CASSYTPTGYPFSGYGYTF,TGTGCCAGCAGCTACACCCCCACAGGGTACCCGTTTTCGGGGTATGGCTACACCTTC,TRBV11-2,-,TRBJ1-2,-
CASSYEGEQYF,TGTGCCAGCAGTTACGAGGGCGAGCAGTACTTC,TRBV6-6,-,TRBJ2-7,-
CASGLTGGGFNEQFF,TGTGCCAGCGGATTAACAGGGGGAGGTTTCAATGAGCAGTTCTTC,TRBV27,TRBD1,TRBJ2-1,-